This is a list of T cell receptor beta chains from one sample in a study of blood T cell repertoires in COVID-19. Profiling relied on immunoSEQ multiplex PCR, and the TCRdb table lists in-frame clones only, not all of them. The sample has roughly 360,000 clones; around 83% are singletons. The source material was PBMCs or T cells enriched from blood (not recorded which). These receptors were collected from a woman in her fifties or sixties who had recovered from COVID-19. Both conserved end residues are part of each CDR3. The order of the fields is CDR3 DNA, CDR3 protein, clone size, J gene, D gene, V gene. D genes are given only for firm matches. Clone size is given for some rows only: seen once, a few or many times, or a class if the clone is expanded.

CDR3 DNA: TGCGCCAGCAGCCAAGAAACCACCCGCTTAGCTTACGAGCAGTACTTC
CDR3 protein: CASSQETTRLAYEQYF
clone size: -
J gene: TRBJ2-7
D gene: -
V gene: TRBV4-1

CDR3 DNA: TGTGCCAGCCCTAGCGGGCGAAGCTCCTACAATGAGCAGTTCTTC
CDR3 protein: CASPSGRSSYNEQFF
clone size: -
J gene: TRBJ2-1
D gene: TRBD2
V gene: TRBV2

CDR3 DNA: TGTGCCAGCAGACGGACTAGCGGGAGCCAAGAGACCCAGTACTTC
CDR3 protein: CASRRTSGSQETQYF
clone size: -
J gene: TRBJ2-5
D gene: TRBD2
V gene: TRBV6-5

CDR3 DNA: TGTGCCAGTAGTACCCGGGACTCGAGGAACACTGAAGCTTTCTTT
CDR3 protein: CASSTRDSRNTEAFF
clone size: -
J gene: TRBJ1-1
D gene: -
V gene: TRBV19

CDR3 DNA: TGTGCCAGCAGTTATGATTCTGGACTTGAAGCTTTCTTT
CDR3 protein: CASSYDSGLEAFF
clone size: once
J gene: TRBJ1-1
D gene: -
V gene: TRBV6-2/TRBV6-3

CDR3 DNA: TGCAGCGTCAGGGATAGCAATCAGCCCCAGCATTTT
CDR3 protein: CSVRDSNQPQHF
clone size: -
J gene: TRBJ1-5
D gene: -
V gene: TRBV29-1

CDR3 DNA: TGTGCCAGCAGCTTAACTCGGACAGGGAACACCGGGGAGCTGTTTTTT
CDR3 protein: CASSLTRTGNTGELFF
clone size: -
J gene: TRBJ2-2
D gene: TRBD1
V gene: TRBV7-9

CDR3 DNA: TGTGCCAGCAGCTTACGGGGACAGGCTACCTTCTATGGCTACACCTTC
CDR3 protein: CASSLRGQATFYGYTF
clone size: -
J gene: TRBJ1-2
D gene: TRBD1
V gene: TRBV7-8

CDR3 DNA: TGTGCCAGTAGTACGACTAGCGGGAGCAGAGAGACCCAGTACTTC
CDR3 protein: CASSTTSGSRETQYF
clone size: -
J gene: TRBJ2-5
D gene: TRBD2
V gene: TRBV19

CDR3 DNA: TGTGCCAGCAGCCCCCAGGGGACAGAACCGTACGAGCAGTACTTC
CDR3 protein: CASSPQGTEPYEQYF
clone size: -
J gene: TRBJ2-7
D gene: TRBD1
V gene: TRBV9

CDR3 DNA: TGTGCCAGCAGCTCGGACGGGATATACCGACACTACGAGCAGTACTTC
CDR3 protein: CASSSDGIYRHYEQYF
clone size: few
J gene: TRBJ2-7
D gene: -
V gene: TRBV11-2

CDR3 DNA: TGTGCCAGCTCACCACCCGGGAACTATGGCTACACCTTC
CDR3 protein: CASSPPGNYGYTF
clone size: -
J gene: TRBJ1-2
D gene: -
V gene: TRBV18

CDR3 DNA: TGTGCCAGCAGTGAAGGGAGGTGGGGTTCATATAATTCACCCCTCCACTTT
CDR3 protein: CASSEGRWGSYNSPLHF
clone size: -
J gene: TRBJ1-6
D gene: -
V gene: TRBV6-1

CDR3 DNA: TGTGCCAGCAGTTCCCTCGTGGCGGGCGTCGGCTACACCTTC
CDR3 protein: CASSSLVAGVGYTF
clone size: once
J gene: TRBJ1-2
D gene: -
V gene: TRBV28

CDR3 DNA: TGTGCCAGTGTTCAGGGTAGAGGCTACACCTTC
CDR3 protein: CASVQGRGYTF
clone size: -
J gene: TRBJ1-2
D gene: -
V gene: TRBV19

CDR3 DNA: TGTGCCAGCAGCCGACTAGCGATAGGTGAGCAGTTCTTC
CDR3 protein: CASSRLAIGEQFF
clone size: -
J gene: TRBJ2-1
D gene: TRBD2
V gene: TRBV7-2

CDR3 DNA: TGTGCCAGCAGCGTTCCCGCCGGGACAGGCTCTGGAAACACCATATATTTT
CDR3 protein: CASSVPAGTGSGNTIYF
clone size: -
J gene: TRBJ1-3
D gene: TRBD1
V gene: TRBV9

CDR3 DNA: TGCAGCGTATCGGGGACGAACACCGGGGAGCTGTTTTTT
CDR3 protein: CSVSGTNTGELFF
clone size: -
J gene: TRBJ2-2
D gene: -
V gene: TRBV29-1

CDR3 DNA: TGTGCCAGCAGCGGACAGGGGAGTAGGGAGACCCAGTACTTC
CDR3 protein: CASSGQGSRETQYF
clone size: -
J gene: TRBJ2-5
D gene: TRBD1
V gene: TRBV2

CDR3 DNA: TGTGCCAGCAGGAGCCCGGGACTAGCGTTCAATGAGCAGTTCTTC
CDR3 protein: CASRSPGLAFNEQFF
clone size: -
J gene: TRBJ2-1
D gene: TRBD2
V gene: TRBV6-5

CDR3 DNA: TGTGCCAGCAGCTTGGAACAGGGAACTGAAGCTTTCTTT
CDR3 protein: CASSLEQGTEAFF
clone size: -
J gene: TRBJ1-1
D gene: -
V gene: TRBV7-3

CDR3 DNA: TGTGCCAGCAGCCTATCTCGAGGAGGTTCACCCCTCCACTTT
CDR3 protein: CASSLSRGGSPLHF
clone size: few
J gene: TRBJ1-6
D gene: -
V gene: TRBV7-2

CDR3 DNA: TGTGCCTGGACCCCGGGACAGCCGAACTATGGCTACACCTTC
CDR3 protein: CAWTPGQPNYGYTF
clone size: -
J gene: TRBJ1-2
D gene: TRBD1
V gene: TRBV30

CDR3 DNA: TGTGCCAGCAGCTTGGGGCTCAAGGGGGCCGCAGATACGCAGTATTTT
CDR3 protein: CASSLGLKGAADTQYF
clone size: once
J gene: TRBJ2-3
D gene: TRBD1
V gene: TRBV5-6

CDR3 DNA: TGTGCCATCAGCGGACAGGGCCGGCATCAGCCCCAGCATTTT
CDR3 protein: CAISGQGRHQPQHF
clone size: -
J gene: TRBJ1-5
D gene: TRBD1
V gene: TRBV10-3

CDR3 DNA: TGTGCCAGCAGATGGAGCTGGGCAGATACGCAGTATTTT
CDR3 protein: CASRWSWADTQYF
clone size: -
J gene: TRBJ2-3
D gene: -
V gene: TRBV2

CDR3 DNA: TGCGCCAGCAGCTTGATTCCGGTTAACACTGAAGCTTTCTTT
CDR3 protein: CASSLIPVNTEAFF
clone size: -
J gene: TRBJ1-1
D gene: -
V gene: TRBV5-1

CDR3 DNA: TGTGCCAGCAGCTTAGCTGAGGGAGATACGCAGTATTTT
CDR3 protein: CASSLAEGDTQYF
clone size: -
J gene: TRBJ2-3
D gene: -
V gene: TRBV7-9

CDR3 DNA: TGTGCCAGCAGTGCCAACAGGATAGCGCAGTACTTC
CDR3 protein: CASSANRIAQYF
clone size: -
J gene: TRBJ2-7
D gene: -
V gene: TRBV27

CDR3 DNA: TGTGCCAGCAGCTTGAGGACAGGGGGGGGTCAGCCCCAGCATTTT
CDR3 protein: CASSLRTGGGQPQHF
clone size: -
J gene: TRBJ1-5
D gene: TRBD1
V gene: TRBV5-6

CDR3 DNA: TGTGCCAGCAGCCTACGACTAGAGGCCGGGGAGCTGTTTTTT
CDR3 protein: CASSLRLEAGELFF
clone size: once
J gene: TRBJ2-2
D gene: -
V gene: TRBV5-8

CDR3 DNA: TGTGCCAGCTCACCATCAACAGGGTTCAATCAGCCCCAGCATTTT
CDR3 protein: CASSPSTGFNQPQHF
clone size: -
J gene: TRBJ1-5
D gene: -
V gene: TRBV18

CDR3 DNA: TGTGCCAGCCGAGGGACAGGGGGCAATGGCTACACCTTC
CDR3 protein: CASRGTGGNGYTF
clone size: -
J gene: TRBJ1-2
D gene: TRBD1
V gene: TRBV27

CDR3 DNA: TGCGCCAGCAGCCAAGAGAACCTGGGGCTTAACTATGGCTACACCTTC
CDR3 protein: CASSQENLGLNYGYTF
clone size: -
J gene: TRBJ1-2
D gene: -
V gene: TRBV4-3